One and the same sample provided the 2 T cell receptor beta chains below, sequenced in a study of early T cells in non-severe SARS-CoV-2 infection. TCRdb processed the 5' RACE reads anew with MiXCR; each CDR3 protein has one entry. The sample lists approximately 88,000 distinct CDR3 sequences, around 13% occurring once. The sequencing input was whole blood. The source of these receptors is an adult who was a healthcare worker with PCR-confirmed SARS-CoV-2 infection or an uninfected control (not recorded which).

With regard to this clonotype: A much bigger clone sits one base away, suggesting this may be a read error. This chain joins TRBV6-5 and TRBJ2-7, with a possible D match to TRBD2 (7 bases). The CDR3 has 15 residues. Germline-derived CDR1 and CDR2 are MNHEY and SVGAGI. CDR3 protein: CASSPGRRGLREQNF. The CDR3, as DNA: TGTGCCAGCAGCCCAGGGAGGCGGGGGCTGCGCGAGCAGAACTTC.

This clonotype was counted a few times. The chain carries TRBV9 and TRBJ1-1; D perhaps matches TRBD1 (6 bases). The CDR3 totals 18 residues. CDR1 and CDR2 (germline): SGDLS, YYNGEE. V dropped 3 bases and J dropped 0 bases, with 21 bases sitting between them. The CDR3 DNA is TGTGCCAGCAGCGCAAAGGGCTCCGGGACAATCATGAACACTGAAGCTTTCTTT. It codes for CASSAKGSGTIMNTEAFF.